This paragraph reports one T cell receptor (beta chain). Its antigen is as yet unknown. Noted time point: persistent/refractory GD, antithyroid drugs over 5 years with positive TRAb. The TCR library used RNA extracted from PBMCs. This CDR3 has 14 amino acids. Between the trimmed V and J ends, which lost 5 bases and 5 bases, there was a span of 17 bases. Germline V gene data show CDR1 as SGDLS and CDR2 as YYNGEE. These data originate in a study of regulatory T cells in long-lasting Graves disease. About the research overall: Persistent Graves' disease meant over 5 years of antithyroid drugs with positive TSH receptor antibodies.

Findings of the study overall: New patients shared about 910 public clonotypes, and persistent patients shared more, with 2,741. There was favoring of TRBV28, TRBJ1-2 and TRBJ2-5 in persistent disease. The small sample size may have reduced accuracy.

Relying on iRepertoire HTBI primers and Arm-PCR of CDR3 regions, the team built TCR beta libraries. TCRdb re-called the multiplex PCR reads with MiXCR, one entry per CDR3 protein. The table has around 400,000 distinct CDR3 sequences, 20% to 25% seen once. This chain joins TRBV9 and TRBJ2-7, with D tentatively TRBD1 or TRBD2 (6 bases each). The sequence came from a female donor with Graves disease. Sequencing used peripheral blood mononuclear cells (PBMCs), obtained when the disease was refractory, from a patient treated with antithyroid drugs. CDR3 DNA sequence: TGTGCCAGCAGTCCCAGGGGAGGATTGGACGAGCAGTACTTC. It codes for CASSPRGGLDEQYF. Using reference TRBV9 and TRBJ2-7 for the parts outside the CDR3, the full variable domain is DSGVTQTPKHLITATGQRVTLRCSPRSGDLSVYWYQQSLDQGLQFLIQYYNGEERAKGNILERFSAQQFPDLHSELNLSSLELGDSALYFCASSPRGGLDEQYFGPGTRLTVT.